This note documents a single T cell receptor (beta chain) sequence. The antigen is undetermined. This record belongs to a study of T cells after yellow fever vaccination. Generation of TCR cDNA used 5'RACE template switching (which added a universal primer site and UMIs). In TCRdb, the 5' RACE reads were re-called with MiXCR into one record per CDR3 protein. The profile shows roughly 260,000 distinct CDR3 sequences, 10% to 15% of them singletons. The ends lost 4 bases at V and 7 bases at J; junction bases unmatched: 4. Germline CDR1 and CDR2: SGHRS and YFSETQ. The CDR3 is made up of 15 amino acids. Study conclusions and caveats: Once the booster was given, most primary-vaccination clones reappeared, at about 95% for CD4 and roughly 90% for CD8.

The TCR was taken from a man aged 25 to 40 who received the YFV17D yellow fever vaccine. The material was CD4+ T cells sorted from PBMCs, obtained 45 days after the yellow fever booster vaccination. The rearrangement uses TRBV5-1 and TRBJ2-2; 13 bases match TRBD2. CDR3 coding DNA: TGCGCCAGCAGCCGGACTAGCGGGAGCGGCGGGGAGCTGTTTTTT. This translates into CASSRTSGSGGELFF.